Below are 26 T cell receptor beta chains sequenced from a single sample in a study of CD8+ T cells in alopecia areata. Treatment denoted: oral pan-JAK inhibitor, 5-10 mg twice daily. RNA, once extracted, was reverse transcribed into cDNA for use as the sequencing template. Clones were sequenced by immunoSEQ multiplex PCR, and TCRdb holds only the in-frame ones, with some missing. This sample has 150,000 to 200,000 clones; 60% to 75% occur once, and the top ten carry 13% to 15%. The specimen was CD4+ T cells sorted from blood, collected at week 24, from a patient treated with tofacitinib. Every receptor here comes from a human donor with alopecia areata.

V and J are TRBV5-1 and TRBJ2-5; 7 positions match TRBD1. Unmatched junction bases numbered 7, after V lost 7 bases and J lost 4 bases. CDR1 and CDR2 (germline): SGHRS, YFSETQ. The CDR3 loop spans 13 amino acids. The CDR3 is CASYTTGRETQYF. CDR3 DNA sequence: TGCGCCAGCTACACGACAGGGAGAGAGACCCAGTACTTC.

The chain couples TRBV29-1 to TRBJ2-5; D is possibly TRBD2 (5 bases). V was cut by 4 bases and J by 5 bases, with 14 bases left in between. The CDR3 totals 13 residues. Germline V gene lookup returns CDR1 SQVTM and CDR2 ANQGSEA. The CDR3 reads CSVVGRVRETQYF. DNA of the CDR3: TGCAGCGTTGTTGGGCGGGTAAGGGAGACCCAGTACTTC.

There are a few counts of this clone. The chain uses TRBV10-3 and TRBJ1-6; the D is unclear. CDR3 length: 13 amino acids. V lost 6 bases and J lost 8, with 11 bases in between. Looked up from germline, CDR1 is ENHRY and CDR2 is SYGVKD. The CDR3 is CAIRGRGDSPLHF. The CDR3 DNA sequence: TGTGCCATCAGGGGTCGGGGTGATTCACCCCTCCACTTT.

The chain uses TRBV6-5 and TRBJ1-1, with unresolved D. Trimming left V 5 bases short and J 6 bases short, with 7 bases between. CDR3 length: 11 residues. The germline CDR1 and CDR2 sequences are MNHEY and SVGAGI. CDR3 sequence reads: CASSGLSEAFF. CDR3 in DNA: TGTGCCAGCAGTGGACTGTCTGAAGCTTTCTTT.

The rearrangement links TRBV7-9 to TRBJ1-2, with a possible D match to TRBD1 (6 bases). CDR3 length: 15 amino acids. Per germline, CDR1 SEHNR and CDR2 FQNEAQ (reference sequence). The ends were cut back, 1 base at V and 1 base at J, with 10 bases in the middle. The CDR3 region has the DNA TGTGCCAGCAGCTTAGACAGGGTCGGTAACTATGGCTACACCTTC. Protein product: CASSLDRVGNYGYTF.

The chain joins TRBV9 to TRBJ2-7; perhaps TRBD2 as D (6 bases). The CDR3 has 15 amino acids. Germline V gene data show CDR1 as SGDLS and CDR2 as YYNGEE. The ends were cut back, 4 bases at V and 3 bases at J, with 17 bases in the middle. The DNA of the CDR3 is TGTGCCAGCAGCCCTTTGGGGGGAGGATACTACGAGCAGTACTTC. Protein sequence: CASSPLGGGYYEQYF. Together with reference TRBV9 and TRBJ2-7, the CDR3 gives the full variable domain: DSGVTQTPKHLITATGQRVTLRCSPRSGDLSVYWYQQSLDQGLQFLIQYYNGEERAKGNILERFSAQQFPDLHSELNLSSLELGDSALYFCASSPLGGGYYEQYFGPGTRLTVT.

The V and J genes are TRBV15 and TRBJ2-5; tentatively, D is TRBD2 (7 bases). The ends were cut back, 0 bases at V and 5 bases at J, with 13 bases in the middle. This CDR3 is built from 15 residues. Germline-derived CDR1 and CDR2 are LNHNV and YYDKDF (reference sequence). The CDR3 protein is CATSRDRGAWETQYF. In DNA, the CDR3 is TGTGCCACCAGCAGAGATCGGGGGGCATGGGAGACCCAGTACTTC.

CDR3 sequence: CASSLVYSEQFF. For the CDR3, the DNA is TGTGCCAGCAGCTTAGTCTACAGCGAGCAGTTCTTC. The V call is TRBV7-2, the J call TRBJ2-1; D unclear. The CDR3 is made up of 12 amino acids. Trimming took 1 base from V and 10 from J, leaving 8 bases between them. Germline CDR1 SGHTA, CDR2 FQGNSA.

The chain combines TRBV2 with TRBJ1-2; weak D call: TRBD1 (5 bases). With 4 bases removed from V and 8 bases from J, the gap between germline ends came to 5 bases. The CDR3 totals 10 residues. Per germline, CDR1 SNHLY and CDR2 FYNNEI. CDR3 sequence: CASSAGGYTF. CDR3 sequence (DNA): TGTGCCAGCAGTGCAGGGGGCTACACCTTC.

CDR3 DNA: TGTGCCAGCAGCTCAGGACAGGGTAGATGGACTGAAGCTTTCTTT. As protein: CASSSGQGRWTEAFF. The V gene is TRBV7-8, the J gene TRBJ1-1, with 8 positions matching TRBD1. Germline-derived CDR1 and CDR2 are SGHVS and FQNEAQ. The CDR3 has 15 amino acids. V was clipped by 4 bases and J by 5 bases; unmatched bases: 9.

The rearrangement joins TRBV29-1 to TRBJ2-1; the match to TRBD1 covers 12 bases. Germline-derived CDR1 and CDR2 are SQVTM and ANQGSEA. This CDR3 spans 18 amino acids. Unmatched junction bases numbered 19, after V lost 5 bases and J lost 8 bases. The CDR3 DNA reads as TGCAGCGTTCGGGGTCGGGACAGGGGGCGAGGAATGGGCGATGAGCAGTTCTTC. Translation gives CSVRGRDRGRGMGDEQFF.

The chain uses TRBV7-9 and TRBJ1-5; TRBD1 might be the D (5 bases). Germline CDR1 is SEHNR and CDR2 is FQNEAQ (reference sequence). The V end lost 5 bases, the J end lost 7 bases, and 18 bases lay between the germline ends. There are 15 residues in the CDR3. The CDR3 here is CASSPTGGEGQPQHF. CDR3 DNA sequence: TGTGCCAGCAGCCCGACGGGAGGGGAGGGCCAGCCCCAGCATTTT.

The chain is built from TRBV11-2 and TRBJ2-5, with 11 positions matching TRBD2. V lost 1 base, J lost 5 bases, and 6 bases stayed unmatched. Germline CDR1 is SGHAT and CDR2 is FQNNGV. The CDR3 extends over 16 amino acids. The CDR3 here is CASSLVSGGARETQYF. The DNA for the CDR3 is TGTGCCAGCAGCTTAGTTAGCGGGGGGGCCCGGGAGACCCAGTACTTC.

This CDR3 reads CASSVGDRIIYEQFF. The CDR3 DNA reads as TGTGCCAGCAGTGTTGGGGACAGGATTATTTATGAGCAGTTCTTC. The chain is built from TRBV25-1 and TRBJ2-1, with TRBD1 matching 8 bases. This CDR3 has 15 amino acids. Germline V gene data show CDR1 as MGHDK and CDR2 as SYGVNS. V lost 4 bases, J lost 8 bases, and 10 bases stayed unmatched.

The chain uses TRBV7-2 and TRBJ2-2; D possibly corresponds to TRBD2 (5 bases). Germline CDR1 SGHTA, CDR2 FQGNSA. With 2 bases removed from V and 7 bases from J, the gap between germline ends came to 14 bases. This CDR3 has 15 amino acids. CDR3 region: CASSLRPGSGGELFF. DNA of the CDR3: TGTGCCAGCAGCTTACGACCGGGAAGCGGCGGGGAGCTGTTTTTT.

The rearrangement joins TRBV5-4 to TRBJ1-2; no clear D gene. Deletions cut 0 bases from V and 2 bases from J, with 8 bases between. The germline gives CDR1 SGHNT, CDR2 YYREEE (reference sequence). This CDR3 spans 14 amino acids. CDR3 bases: TGTGCCAGCAGCTTGGCCGCGAGAAACTATGGCTACACCTTC. Encoded protein: CASSLAARNYGYTF.

The J gene is TRBJ1-2, the V gene TRBV30, with D maybe TRBD1 (5 bases). Germline CDR1 GTSNPN, CDR2 SVGIG (reference sequence). CDR3 length: 16 amino acids. Trimming took 4 bases from V and 8 from J, leaving 26 bases between them. This CDR3 is CAWKGIGREFARGYTF. CDR3 DNA sequence: TGTGCCTGGAAGGGGATCGGCAGGGAGTTTGCGAGGGGCTACACCTTC.

Here the CDR3 reads CASKTFQNTEAFF. CDR3 DNA sequence: TGTGCCAGTAAAACATTTCAGAACACTGAAGCTTTCTTT. V gene TRBV19 combines with J gene TRBJ1-1; unclear D gene. The CDR3 consists of 13 residues. Trimming pared 7 bases from V and 1 base from J, leaving 10 bases between. Looked up from germline, CDR1 is LNHDA and CDR2 is SQIVND (reference sequence).

The rearrangement joins TRBV11-2 to TRBJ2-5; D unclear. There are 15 residues in the CDR3. From germline, CDR1 is SGHAT and CDR2 FQNNGV. V was clipped by 1 base and J by 1 base, with 10 bases between them. In nucleotides, the CDR3 is TGTGCCAGCAGCTTAGGGCCCACCACCCAAGAGACCCAGTACTTC. The encoded protein is CASSLGPTTQETQYF.

The chain links TRBV19 to TRBJ2-4; D is undetermined. Trimming took off 0 bases at V and 1 base at J, with 7 bases between the two ends. The CDR3 is 15 residues long. Germline CDR1 and CDR2: LNHDA and SQIVND (reference sequence). This CDR3 reads CASSIDPGAKNIQYF. Written as DNA, the CDR3 is TGTGCCAGTAGTATAGATCCGGGCGCCAAAAACATTCAGTACTTC.

The chain has TRBV29-1 and TRBJ1-1; D is perhaps TRBD1 (5 bases). Germline loops: CDR1 SQVTM, CDR2 ANQGSEA. CDR3 length: 13 amino acids. Trimming stripped 2 bases from V and 3 bases from J, with 10 bases between. Here the CDR3 reads CSVEITGDTEAFF. CDR3 in DNA: TGCAGCGTTGAAATAACAGGCGACACTGAAGCTTTCTTT.

The chain recombines TRBV29-1 with TRBJ1-2; D is ambiguous. This CDR3 is built from 13 residues. Germline loops: CDR1 SQVTM, CDR2 ANQGSEA. Trimming took off 3 bases at V and 4 bases at J, with 12 bases between the two ends. This CDR3 is CSVDSRLPYGYTF. In DNA, the CDR3 is TGCAGCGTTGATTCTCGTCTCCCCTATGGCTACACCTTC.

The gene calls are TRBV5-4 and TRBJ2-3, with D possibly TRBD2 on 6 matching bases. Between the trimmed V and J ends, which lost 1 base and 6 bases, there was a span of 9 bases. In germline, CDR1 is SGHNT, CDR2 YYREEE (reference sequence). This CDR3 is built from 13 residues. The DNA of the CDR3 is TGTGCCAGCAGCTTGTCCCGGGGGGATACGCAGTATTTT. Translation: CASSLSRGDTQYF.

The chain has TRBV19 and TRBJ1-2; maybe TRBD1 (6 bases). Trimming pared 4 bases from V and 6 bases from J, leaving 15 bases between. Per germline, CDR1 LNHDA and CDR2 SQIVND (reference sequence). This CDR3 contains 14 residues. CDR3 coding DNA: TGTGCCAGTAGTACAGGCAGGGGCTCAAATGGCTACACCTTC. Protein sequence: CASSTGRGSNGYTF.

This chain joins TRBV4-2 and TRBJ1-1; D call uncertain. Germline CDR1 and CDR2: LGHNA and YNFKEQ. V was cut by 1 base and J by 5 bases, with 14 bases left in between. The CDR3 length is 15 residues. CDR3 region: CASSQAGPGGTEAFF. The CDR3, as DNA: TGTGCCAGCAGCCAAGCTGGACCGGGCGGGACTGAAGCTTTCTTT.

The CDR3 coding sequence is TGTGCCTGCCCTCCGGACAGGGGGCTTTCAGTCTACACCTTC. Translated: CACPPDRGLSVYTF. This chain uses TRBV30 with TRBJ1-2; TRBD1 agrees at 11 bases. This CDR3 has 14 residues. V trimming: 6 bases; J trimming: 10 bases; junction bases outside the gene matches: 13. Germline CDR1 is GTSNPN and CDR2 is SVGIG (reference sequence).